Each of the 16 T cell receptor beta chains below was sequenced from the same sample in a study of blood T cell repertoires in COVID-19. TCRdb's copy holds only in-frame clones and misses some; the assay was immunoSEQ multiplex PCR. The data hold approximately 150,000 clones, with about 88% observed a single time. Sequenced sample: peripheral blood. The receptor source for this set is a woman of 80 years or more with acute or convalescent COVID-19.

The chain uses TRBV28 and TRBJ1-2; D may be TRBD1 (5 bases). The germline gives CDR1 MDHEN, CDR2 SYDVKM. V was clipped by 8 bases and J by 2 bases, with 18 bases between them. The CDR3 extends over 15 amino acids. CDR3 sequence: CASRPSPTVNYGYTF. The CDR3 region has the DNA TGTGCCAGCCGACCATCGCCGACAGTCAACTATGGCTACACCTTC.

The J gene is TRBJ1-3, the V gene TRBV12-5; D unresolved. Per germline, CDR1 LGHNT and CDR2 FRNRAP. CDR3 length: 14 residues. V shed 2 bases and J shed 3 bases, with 8 bases lying between them. In nucleotides, the CDR3 is TGTGCTAGTGGTTTGCGGGGTTTTGGAAACACCATATATTTT. It is translated as CASGLRGFGNTIYF.

This chain connects TRBV6-6 to TRBJ1-1; 8 positions agree with TRBD1. This CDR3 is 14 amino acids long. Looked up from germline, CDR1 is MNHNY and CDR2 is SVGAGI (reference sequence). With V trimmed by 5 bases and J by 4 bases, 6 bases remained unmatched. The CDR3 loop is CASSPRGRVTEAFF. The CDR3 nucleotides are TGTGCCAGCAGTCCCAGGGGGCGGGTCACTGAAGCTTTCTTT.

In its sample, this clone was seen a few times. J is TRBJ1-6 and V is TRBV12-3 or TRBV12-4, with D possibly TRBD1 on 6 matching bases. Trimming took off 5 bases at V and 14 bases at J, with 10 bases between the two ends. CDR3 length: 11 amino acids. The CDR3: CASSTDRSLHF. The CDR3 DNA follows: TGTGCCAGCAGTACCGACAGGTCCCTCCACTTT.

The rearrangement links TRBV24-1 to TRBJ2-1, with 9 bases lining up with TRBD1. This CDR3 comprises 16 residues. V was clipped by 4 bases and J by 9 bases; unmatched bases: 12. Per the germline V gene, CDR1 is KGHDR and CDR2 is SFDVKD. CDR3 residues: CATSDAGTGFVLEQFF. CDR3 coding DNA: TGTGCCACCAGTGACGCCGGGACAGGGTTCGTACTTGAGCAGTTCTTC.

The CDR3 is CAWSRRGELFF. Here the CDR3 DNA reads TGTGCCTGGAGTAGGCGGGGGGAGCTGTTTTTT. The chain has TRBV30 and TRBJ2-2, with D unresolved. Per the germline V gene, CDR1 is GTSNPN and CDR2 is SVGIG (reference sequence). V lost 2 bases, J lost 8 bases, and 6 bases lay in between. The CDR3 is 11 residues long.

The V gene is TRBV29-1, the J gene TRBJ2-1; TRBD1 agrees at 7 bases. Germline trimming cut 4 bases from V and 4 bases from J; bases unmatched to any gene: 4. The germline gives CDR1 SQVTM, CDR2 ANQGSEA. CDR3 size: 13 residues. The CDR3 reads CSVADRTYNEQFF. The CDR3 nucleotides read TGCAGCGTTGCGGACAGGACTTACAATGAGCAGTTCTTC.

The chain joins TRBV21-1 to TRBJ2-4; whether TRBD1, the table's D call, matches the DNA was not checked. TRBV21-1 constitutes a pseudogene. This CDR3 is 18 amino acids long. CDR3 in DNA: TGTGCCAGCAGCAAAGGGCGAGAGACAGGGAATCCGAAAAACATTCAGTACTTC. It is translated as CASSKGRETGNPKNIQYF.

The chain combines TRBV5-5 with TRBJ2-1; no firm D call. The CDR3 sequence is 14 residues long. CDR1 and CDR2 (germline): SGHKS, YYEKEE (reference sequence). Between the trimmed V and J ends, which lost 4 bases and 4 bases, there was a span of 12 bases. CDR3 protein: CASSPATNYNEQFF. CDR3 coding DNA: TGTGCCAGCAGCCCGGCGACAAATTACAATGAGCAGTTCTTC. The full variable domain, its missing parts supplied by reference TRBV5-5 and TRBJ2-1, is DAGVTQSPTHLIKTRGQQVTLRCSPISGHKSVSWYQQVLGQGPQFIFQYYEKEERGRGNFPDRFSARQFPNYSSELNVNALLLGDSALYLCASSPATNYNEQFFGPGTRLTVL.

Here the CDR3 DNA reads TGTGCCAGCAGCCGTGGGACTATCTCCTACGAGCAGTACTTC. Translation gives CASSRGTISYEQYF. The genes are TRBV7-2 and TRBJ2-7, with TRBD2 matching over 7 bases. This CDR3 comprises 14 residues. V shed 5 bases, J shed 0 bases, and the junction held 4 bases outside the gene matches. CDR1 and CDR2 from the germline V gene are SGHTA and FQGNSA.

V usage is TRBV4-2 and J usage is TRBJ2-3, with TRBD2 matching 9 bases. V gave up 3 bases and J gave up 1 base; unmatched junction bases: 5. CDR1 is LGHNA and CDR2 is YNFKEQ in the germline V gene. This CDR3 comprises 16 residues. The CDR3 sequence is CASSQASGMGTDTQYF. CDR3 DNA sequence: TGTGCCAGCAGCCAGGCTAGCGGGATGGGCACAGATACGCAGTATTTT.

This clone occurred once. The chain carries TRBV7-2 and TRBJ1-3, with D perhaps TRBD1 (5 bases). Per the germline V gene, CDR1 is SGHTA and CDR2 is FQGNSA. This CDR3 contains 15 residues. V lost 2 bases and J lost 2, with 10 bases in between. The CDR3 DNA follows: TGTGCCAGCAGCTTACGCGGGGCTGCTGGAAACACCATATATTTT. It translates to CASSLRGAAGNTIYF.

V usage is TRBV2 and J usage is TRBJ1-5; TRBD1 matches 8 bases. V dropped 4 bases and J dropped 10; count of bases not matched to a gene: 9. Germline-derived CDR1 and CDR2 are SNHLY and FYNNEI. This CDR3 has 14 amino acids. CDR3 coding DNA: TGTGCCAGCAGTGTCGACAGGGGTCTGCTTCCCCAGCATTTT. Translating gives CASSVDRGLLPQHF.

V is TRBV5-1 and J is TRBJ2-2; perhaps TRBD1 as D (5 bases). Germline loops: CDR1 SGHRS, CDR2 YFSETQ. CDR3 length equals 13 residues. V shed 1 base and J shed 6 bases, with 7 bases lying between them. The CDR3 is CASSLRGSGELFF. CDR3 nucleotide sequence: TGCGCCAGCAGCTTGAGGGGATCCGGGGAGCTGTTTTTT.

The chain recombines TRBV11-2 with TRBJ2-5, with a possible D match to TRBD2 (5 bases). V lost 0 bases and J 2 bases, leaving 22 bases between the germline ends. Germline V gene lookup returns CDR1 SGHAT and CDR2 FQNNGV. This CDR3 is 19 amino acids long. CDR3: CASSLEPYRGLHGQETQYF. CDR3 DNA sequence: TGTGCCAGCAGCTTAGAGCCCTACCGGGGTTTACACGGTCAAGAGACCCAGTACTTC.

The chain has TRBV6-5 and TRBJ2-7, with TRBD1 identical over 9 bases. The CDR3 totals 12 residues. The germline V gene has CDR1 MNHEY and CDR2 SVGAGI. The CDR3 sequence is CAATGGLYEQYF. The CDR3 DNA reads TGTGCGGCGACAGGGGGTCTTTACGAGCAGTACTTC.